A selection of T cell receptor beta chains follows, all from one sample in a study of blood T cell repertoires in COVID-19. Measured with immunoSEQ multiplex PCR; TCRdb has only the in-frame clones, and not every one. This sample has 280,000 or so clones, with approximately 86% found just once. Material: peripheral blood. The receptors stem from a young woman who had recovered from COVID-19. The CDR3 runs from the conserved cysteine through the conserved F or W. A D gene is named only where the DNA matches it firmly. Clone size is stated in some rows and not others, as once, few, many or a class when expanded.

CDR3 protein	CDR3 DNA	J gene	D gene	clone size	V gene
CASSYLQGGGEKLFF	TGTGCCAGCAGTTATCTACAGGGGGGAGGTGAAAAACTGTTTTTT	TRBJ1-4	TRBD1	NA	TRBV27
CASSQDISSYNEQFF	TGCGCCAGCAGCCAAGACATTAGCTCCTACAATGAGCAGTTCTTC	TRBJ2-1	NA	NA	TRBV5-1
CSTKQAGVSDTQYF	TGCAGCACTAAGCAGGCGGGAGTTTCAGATACGCAGTATTTT	TRBJ2-3	TRBD2	NA	TRBV29-1
CASSLGAGYSYEQYF	TGTGCCAGCAGCTTGGGGGCAGGCTACTCCTACGAGCAGTACTTC	TRBJ2-7	NA	NA	TRBV5-6
CASSDTGYEQYF	TGTGCCAGCAGCGACACAGGCTACGAGCAGTACTTC	TRBJ2-7	NA	NA	TRBV5-4
CATSGTGFLTGELFF	TGTGCCACCTCCGGGACAGGGTTCCTCACCGGGGAGCTGTTTTTT	TRBJ2-2	TRBD1	NA	TRBV2
CASSLPGTRDPYGYTF	TGTGCCAGTAGTCTTCCCGGGACACGGGACCCCTATGGCTACACCTTC	TRBJ1-2	NA	once	TRBV19
CASTRGKDGYTF	TGTGCCAGCACAAGGGGGAAGGATGGCTACACCTTC	TRBJ1-2	NA	NA	TRBV6-5
CASSQDPLYGYTF	TGCGCCAGCAGCCAAGATCCACTCTATGGCTACACCTTC	TRBJ1-2	NA	NA	TRBV4-3
CASSVLAGVGIGELFF	TGTGCCAGCAGCGTACTAGCGGGGGTCGGCATCGGGGAGCTGTTTTTT	TRBJ2-2	TRBD2	NA	TRBV3-1/TRBV3-2
CASHTGGYNQPQHF	TGTGCCAGCCACACAGGGGGCTATAATCAGCCCCAGCATTTT	TRBJ1-5	TRBD1	NA	TRBV19
CASSEETGLNQPQHF	TGTGCCAGCAGTGAAGAGACAGGTCTCAATCAGCCCCAGCATTTT	TRBJ1-5	NA	NA	TRBV2
CASSLSSGRPSSYNEQFF	TGCGCCAGCAGCTTGAGTAGCGGGAGGCCGAGCTCCTACAATGAGCAGTTCTTC	TRBJ2-1	TRBD2	NA	TRBV5-1
CASSAIGGLGNEQFF	TGTGCCAGCAGCGCCATTGGCGGTCTGGGCAATGAGCAGTTCTTC	TRBJ2-1	NA	NA	TRBV9
CASSLQGANQPQHF	TGTGCCAGCAGTTTACAGGGGGCAAATCAGCCCCAGCATTTT	TRBJ1-5	TRBD1	NA	TRBV27
CATSDYRDAVSTDTQYF	TGTGCCACCAGTGATTACCGGGATGCGGTAAGCACAGATACGCAGTATTTT	TRBJ2-3	NA	NA	TRBV24-1
CASSLVDNEQFF	TGCGCCAGCAGCTTGGTCGACAATGAGCAGTTCTTC	TRBJ2-1	NA	NA	TRBV5-1
CASSLRGQGGYEQYF	TGTGCCAGCAGTTTGCGCGGCCAGGGAGGTTACGAGCAGTACTTC	TRBJ2-7	NA	NA	TRBV28
CASSLSGKEETQYF	TGCGCCAGCAGCTTGTCAGGGAAGGAGGAGACCCAGTACTTC	TRBJ2-5	NA	NA	TRBV5-1
CSVPLAGGLGETQYF	TGCAGCGTCCCTCTAGCGGGAGGTCTGGGAGAGACCCAGTACTTC	TRBJ2-5	TRBD2	NA	TRBV29-1
CASSISQGYEQYF	TGTGCCAGTAGTATTTCTCAGGGCTACGAGCAGTACTTC	TRBJ2-7	NA	NA	TRBV19
CASSLRGRFQPQHF	TGTGCCAGCAGTTTAAGGGGGCGCTTCCAGCCCCAGCATTTT	TRBJ1-5	TRBD1	NA	TRBV27